The 6 T cell receptor beta chains below were found in one sample sequenced in a study of monozygotic twins with inflammatory bowel disease. TCRdb reprocessed the 5' RACE reads; each CDR3 protein has one entry and no DNA is given. The specimen's table records approximately 340,000 distinct CDR3 sequences. The specimen was blood. All receptors derive from a human donor with ulcerative colitis or Crohn's disease, or a healthy co-twin of an affected twin (not recorded which).

The chain has TRBV5-4 and TRBJ1-1. Per the germline V gene, CDR1 is SGHNT and CDR2 is YYREEE (reference sequence). The CDR3 is 16 amino acids. The CDR3 is CASSLGVSEGGTEAFF. Full variable domain (remainder filled in from reference TRBV5-4 and TRBJ1-1): ETGVTQSPTHLIKTRGQQVTLRCSSQSGHNTVSWYQQALGQGPQFIFQYYREEENGRGNFPPRFSGLQFPNYSSELNVNALELDDSALYLCASSLGVSEGGTEAFFGQGTRLTVV.

The V call is TRBV28, the J call TRBJ2-1; TCRdb proposes TRBD2, but this gene call is untestable without DNA. There are 17 residues in the CDR3. Germline CDR1 and CDR2: MDHEN and SYDVKM. CDR3 sequence reads: CASSSPGLAGGSHEQFF.

The rearrangement joins TRBV5-1 to TRBJ2-2. Germline V gene lookup returns CDR1 SGHRS and CDR2 YFSETQ. The CDR3 consists of 15 residues. CDR3 sequence: CASSLSVDNTGELFF.

CDR3 region: CASYQNLYEQYF. This chain uses TRBV28 with TRBJ2-7. The CDR3 sequence is 12 residues long. Looked up from germline, CDR1 is MDHEN and CDR2 is SYDVKM.

V is TRBV14 and J is TRBJ2-3; there is no DNA to check the TCRdb D call of TRBD1. Germline V gives CDR1 SGHDN, CDR2 FVKESK. This CDR3 contains 15 residues. The CDR3 reads CASSHFRGAADTQYF.

J is TRBJ2-2 and V is TRBV7-9. The length of the CDR3 is 15 residues. CDR1 SEHNR and CDR2 FQNEAQ come from the germline V gene (reference sequence). The CDR3 here is CASSLSLARTGELFF.